The 24 T cell receptor beta chains presented below share a single source sample, sequenced in a study of Graves' ophthalmopathy and Graves' hyperthyroidism. From RNA, the CDR3 regions of TCR beta chains were amplified and sequenced. HTBI primers primed a first-round RT-PCR, and a second-round multiplex PCR followed. Using its own MiXCR run on the multiplex PCR reads, TCRdb lists one record per CDR3 protein. This sample has over a million distinct CDR3 sequences, with about 35% found just once. The sequenced material came from peripheral blood or thyroid tissue (not recorded which). These receptors all stem from an adult man with Graves' hyperthyroidism.

This rearrangement joins TRBV20-1 to TRBJ1-6; D gene unclear. Germline V lookup: CDR1 DFQATT, CDR2 SNEGSKA (reference sequence). The CDR3 sequence is 17 residues long. The V and J ends lost 1 base and 5 bases respectively, with 18 bases between them. The CDR3 spells CSARGPLGAPNNSPLHF. The CDR3 DNA sequence: TGCAGTGCTAGAGGCCCCTTGGGCGCCCCCAATAATTCACCCCTCCACTTT.

The V call is TRBV20-1, the J call TRBJ2-7; no clear D. Per the germline V gene, CDR1 is DFQATT and CDR2 is SNEGSKA (reference sequence). The CDR3 contains 12 residues. V lost 3 bases and J lost 3, with 9 bases in between. CDR3 amino acids: CSASMTDYEQYF. As DNA, the CDR3 is TGCAGTGCTAGTATGACTGACTACGAGCAGTACTTC.

The chain recombines TRBV7-2 with TRBJ1-5; no clear D gene. The CDR3 runs to 13 residues. Germline V CDR1 and CDR2: SGHTA, FQGNSA. V was clipped by 3 bases and J by 5 bases, with 8 bases between them. CDR3 loop: CASSFSSYQPQHF. For the CDR3, the DNA is TGTGCCAGCAGCTTCTCCTCTTATCAGCCCCAGCATTTT.

This chain uses TRBV9 with TRBJ2-2, with D unclear. This CDR3 contains 14 residues. CDR1 is SGDLS, CDR2 YYNGEE, per germline. V was shortened by 1 base and J by 6 bases, with 10 bases between the two germline ends. CDR3 region: CASSVRVDPGELFF. CDR3 DNA sequence: TGTGCCAGCAGCGTAAGGGTAGATCCCGGGGAGCTGTTTTTT.

This chain uses TRBV19 with TRBJ1-3, with no clear D. Trimming took 3 bases from V and 0 from J, leaving 15 bases between them. There are 17 residues in the CDR3. Per germline, CDR1 LNHDA and CDR2 SQIVND (reference sequence). CDR3 sequence (DNA): TGTGCCAGTAGTATTTTACTAGGGCCCAACTCTGGAAACACCATATATTTT. It yields the protein CASSILLGPNSGNTIYF.

This clonotype has ten or more counts. The chain joins TRBV20-1 to TRBJ2-7; 10 nucleotides agree with TRBD2. CDR1 and CDR2 from the germline V gene are DFQATT and SNEGSKA (reference sequence). CDR3 length equals 16 residues. Trimming took 0 bases from V and 0 from J; bases not matched to a gene: 5. CDR3 nucleotide sequence: TGCAGTGCTAGAGATTGGACTAGCGGAAGCTCCTACGAGCAGTACTTC. It specifies CSARDWTSGSSYEQYF.

In this sample, this clonotype turned up many times. The chain employs TRBV12-3 or TRBV12-4 and TRBJ1-1; D uncertain. The CDR3 runs 15 residues. V gave up 1 base and J gave up 0 bases, with 9 bases separating them. CDR3 residues: CASSLERGLNTEAFF. The CDR3 DNA follows: TGTGCCAGCAGTTTAGAGCGGGGTCTGAACACTGAAGCTTTCTTT.

The rearrangement uses TRBV20-1 and TRBJ1-1; TRBD1 might be the D (6 bases). V was cut by 6 bases and J by 5 bases, with 19 bases left in between. This CDR3 comprises 14 residues. Germline V gene data show CDR1 as DFQATT and CDR2 as SNEGSKA (reference sequence). The CDR3 region is CSASSENRVTEAFF. In nucleotides, the CDR3 is TGCAGTGCCAGTAGTGAGAACAGGGTAACTGAAGCTTTCTTT.

Concerning this clonotype itself: At one of its ends the junction is not consistent with the germline gene, which may arise from a read error. J is TRBJ2-7 and V is TRBV10-3; perhaps TRBD1 as D (5 bases). The CDR3 is 12 amino acids. CDR1 is ENHRY and CDR2 is SYGVKD in the germline V gene. CDR3 sequence reads: CASSLLRTPRVF. DNA for the CDR3: TGTGCCAGCAGTCTTCTAAGGACACCTAGGGTGTTC.

The chain carries TRBV7-3 and TRBJ2-5, with D perhaps TRBD2 (6 bases). V was trimmed by 5 bases and J by 4 bases, leaving 17 bases between them. Per germline, CDR1 SGHTA and CDR2 FQGTGA. The CDR3 is 15 residues long. CDR3 sequence: CASSRGTLPGETQYF. CDR3 sequence (DNA): TGTGCCAGCAGCCGCGGGACTCTCCCAGGAGAGACCCAGTACTTC.

In its sample, this clonotype was seen many times. The chain is built from TRBV7-9 and TRBJ1-4; D call uncertain. Germline V gene lookup returns CDR1 SEHNR and CDR2 FQNEAQ (reference sequence). With 3 bases removed from V and 0 bases from J, the gap between germline ends came to 5 bases. The CDR3 runs to 14 residues. CDR3 protein: CASSFLSTNEKLFF. In DNA form, the CDR3 reads TGTGCCAGCAGCTTTCTCTCAACTAATGAAAAACTGTTTTTT. Based on the CDR3 plus reference TRBV7-9 and TRBJ1-4, the full variable domain is DTGVSQNPRHKITKRGQNVTFRCDPISEHNRLYWYRQTLGQGPEFLTYFQNEAQLEKSRLLSDRFSAERPKGSFSTLEIQRTEQGDSAMYLCASSFLSTNEKLFFGSGTQLSVL.

This clonotype showed up many times. The chain recombines TRBV13 with TRBJ1-6; no firm D call. Trimming removed 5 bases at V and 10 bases at J, with 15 bases between. The length of the CDR3 is 14 residues. The germline gives CDR1 PRHDT, CDR2 FYEKMQ (reference sequence). The CDR3 sequence: CASSPARAWSPLHF. The CDR3 nucleotides read TGTGCCAGCAGCCCTGCGCGGGCGTGGTCACCCCTCCACTTT. Filled out from reference TRBV13 and TRBJ1-6, the complete variable domain reads AAGVIQSPRHLIKEKRETATLKCYPIPRHDTVYWYQQGPGQDPQFLISFYEKMQSDKGSIPDRFSAQQFSDYHSELNMSSLELGDSALYFCASSPARAWSPLHFGNGTRLTVT.

This clonotype was seen a handful of times. The chain carries TRBV11-2 and TRBJ2-7; weak D call: TRBD2 (7 bases). From germline, CDR1 is SGHAT and CDR2 FQNNGV. Trimming removed 3 bases at V and 4 bases at J, with 16 bases between. There are 15 residues in the CDR3. The CDR3 protein is CASSFSGLGGYEQYF. CDR3 bases: TGTGCCAGCAGCTTTAGCGGACTAGGGGGTTACGAGCAGTACTTC.

The chain combines TRBV30 with TRBJ1-2; D call uncertain. From germline, CDR1 is GTSNPN and CDR2 SVGIG (reference sequence). The V gene lost 1 base and the J gene lost 7 bases, with 13 bases spanning the gap. CDR3 length: 13 residues. The CDR3 bases are TGTGCCTGGAGTGAAATCTCGGGTGGTGGCTACACCTTC. This gives the protein CAWSEISGGGYTF.

This clonotype occurred once. This chain joins TRBV7-7 and TRBJ2-7; D might be TRBD1 or TRBD2, each matching 5 bases. Trimming left V 4 bases short and J 4 bases short, with 20 bases between. The CDR3 is 16 amino acids. Germline loops: CDR1 SSHAT, CDR2 FNYEAQ (reference sequence). The CDR3 reads CASSSTAGTPEYEQYF. The CDR3 nucleotides are TGTGCCAGCAGCTCAACAGCCGGGACCCCGGAGTACGAGCAGTACTTC.

The CDR3 coding sequence is TGCAGTGCTAGAGATCTCCAGGGCCGACCGCGGGAGACCCAGTACTTC. It yields the protein CSARDLQGRPRETQYF. The chain uses TRBV20-1 and TRBJ2-5; possible D gene TRBD1, 5 bases. Germline CDR1 DFQATT, CDR2 SNEGSKA (reference sequence). The CDR3 totals 16 residues. V was trimmed by 0 bases and J by 5 bases, leaving 19 bases between them.

This clonotype was seen only once. The V gene is TRBV10-3, the J gene TRBJ1-1; D gene ambiguous. This CDR3 is built from 17 residues. Deletions cut 10 bases from V and 0 bases from J, with 24 bases between. Germline V CDR1 and CDR2: ENHRY, SYGVKD. The CDR3: CASNDRVNGWVNTEAFF. DNA for the CDR3: TGTGCCAGCAACGACCGGGTGAACGGGTGGGTGAACACTGAAGCTTTCTTT.

The chain has TRBV7-8 and TRBJ2-2; D may match TRBD1 or TRBD2 (6 bases each). V was shortened by 5 bases and J by 9 bases, with 22 bases between the two germline ends. Germline V lookup: CDR1 SGHVS, CDR2 FQNEAQ. The CDR3 is made up of 16 amino acids. CDR3: CASSPWRGMILRELFF. The CDR3 coding sequence is TGTGCCAGCAGCCCATGGAGGGGGATGATTCTACGGGAGCTGTTTTTT.

V usage is TRBV29-1 and J usage is TRBJ1-1; D is perhaps TRBD1 (6 bases). Trimming left V 5 bases short and J 5 bases short, with 15 bases between. Germline CDR1 is SQVTM and CDR2 is ANQGSEA. This CDR3 is 13 amino acids long. The CDR3 loop reads CSVLQGTATEAFF. The DNA for the CDR3 is TGCAGCGTTTTGCAGGGGACTGCGACTGAAGCTTTCTTT.

This clonotype was counted ten times or more. V and J are TRBV2 and TRBJ2-5; 9 bases are a match to TRBD1. Per germline, CDR1 SNHLY and CDR2 FYNNEI. V lost 9 bases and J lost 0; bases outside the gene matches: 5. The CDR3 spans 14 residues. In nucleotides, the CDR3 is TGTGCCAGTCGGACAGGGGAAAACCAAGAGACCCAGTACTTC. Encoded protein: CASRTGENQETQYF.

This clonotype was recorded many times. The gene calls are TRBV5-1 and TRBJ1-2, with TRBD1 identical over 9 bases. Losses at the gene ends were 1 base for V and 10 bases for J; bases not matched to a gene: 11. Germline assignment: CDR1 SGHRS and CDR2 YFSETQ. The CDR3 extends over 15 amino acids. The CDR3 DNA reads TGCGCCAGCAGCTTGAGGCCGGGACAGGGTCCCTTCTACACCTTC. It encodes CASSLRPGQGPFYTF.

J is TRBJ2-5 and V is TRBV29-1; D is tentatively TRBD1 or TRBD2 (5 bases each). The CDR3 length is 13 residues. Trimming took 8 bases from V and 3 from J, leaving 16 bases between them. Germline CDR1 and CDR2: SQVTM and ANQGSEA. CDR3 loop: CSLPFGGEETQYF. As DNA, the CDR3 is TGCAGCTTGCCTTTTGGGGGAGAAGAGACCCAGTACTTC.

This chain connects TRBV2 to TRBJ2-7, with 10 bases fitting TRBD1. Germline values: CDR1 SNHLY, CDR2 FYNNEI. This CDR3 has 14 amino acids. The V and J ends lost 10 bases and 4 bases, in that order; junction bases with no gene match: 10. The CDR3 loop is CAKSGTGATYEQYF. The CDR3 bases are TGTGCCAAATCCGGGACAGGGGCAACATACGAGCAGTACTTC.

The chain links TRBV15 to TRBJ1-4, with 8 bases matching TRBD1. From germline, CDR1 is LNHNV and CDR2 YYDKDF (reference sequence). The ends lost 1 base at V and 7 bases at J; junction bases unmatched: 2. The CDR3 sequence is 14 residues long. The CDR3 sequence is CATSRVQGAEKLFF. In nucleotides, the CDR3 is TGTGCCACCAGCAGAGTCCAGGGGGCTGAAAAACTGTTTTTT.